The 30 T cell receptor beta chains below come from one sample, sequenced in a study of cytomegalovirus exposure and HLA in healthy donors. The PCR used 60 Vbeta and 13 Jbeta primers. Produced via immunoSEQ multiplex PCR; TCRdb's table is partial and in-frame only. The table lists 120,000 or so clones, around 76% of them singletons. Sequencing was done on a sample of PBMCs. These receptors were obtained from a man between 60 and 75 years old in good health and CMV-seropositive.

The J gene is TRBJ1-5, the V gene TRBV30; D gene unclear. V lost 2 bases, J lost 6 bases, and 8 bases lay in between. The CDR3 covers 12 residues. CDR1 and CDR2 from the germline V gene are GTSNPN and SVGIG (reference sequence). DNA for the CDR3: TGTGCCTGGAGTTCATTGAGTCAGCCCCAGCATTTT. It encodes CAWSSLSQPQHF.

This clone was observed a handful of times. The chain couples TRBV19 to TRBJ1-2; D is uncertain. V was pared by 5 bases and J by 3 bases, with 7 bases between. Germline loops: CDR1 LNHDA, CDR2 SQIVND (reference sequence). The CDR3 length is 12 residues. Written as DNA, the CDR3 is TGTGCCAGTAGTGTCAGTTACTATGGCTACACCTTC. Protein: CASSVSYYGYTF.

The V gene is TRBV30, the J gene TRBJ1-2, with no clear D. This CDR3 has 16 amino acids. CDR1 GTSNPN and CDR2 SVGIG come from the germline V gene (reference sequence). V was trimmed by 2 bases and J by 4 bases, leaving 20 bases between them. The CDR3 DNA reads TGTGCCTGGAGTTTAAAAGGTCTCGGACTTAGCTATGGCTACACCTTC. Residues: CAWSLKGLGLSYGYTF.

The chain uses TRBV7-9 and TRBJ1-4, with 8 bases fitting TRBD1. V trimming: 3 bases; J trimming: 7 bases; junction bases outside the gene matches: 7. Germline-derived CDR1 and CDR2 are SEHNR and FQNEAQ (reference sequence). This CDR3 is 15 amino acids long. The CDR3 spells CASSFTDRGAEKLFF. The CDR3 coding sequence is TGTGCCAGCAGCTTCACCGACAGGGGAGCTGAAAAACTGTTTTTT.

The chain is built from TRBV5-1 and TRBJ1-2; D is perhaps TRBD1 (5 bases). Germline V gene sequence: CDR1 SGHRS, CDR2 YFSETQ. The CDR3 totals 14 residues. V lost 4 bases and J lost 5, with 15 bases in between. The CDR3 region is CASSPGDRGYGYTF. The DNA for the CDR3 is TGCGCCAGCAGCCCGGGAGACAGAGGGTATGGCTACACCTTC.

In this sample, this clone turned up a few times. This chain joins TRBV7-9 and TRBJ1-4; TRBD1 might be the D (5 bases). The V and J ends lost 5 bases and 7 bases respectively, with 17 bases between them. Germline loops: CDR1 SEHNR, CDR2 FQNEAQ (reference sequence). The CDR3 is made up of 15 amino acids. CDR3 sequence: CASSTGRGAGEKLFF. CDR3 in DNA: TGTGCCAGCAGCACCGGGAGAGGGGCCGGTGAAAAACTGTTTTTT.

The V and J genes are TRBV14 and TRBJ1-2, with D unclear. Trimming shortened V by 4 bases and J by 4 bases, and 22 bases separated the two germline ends. This CDR3 is 17 amino acids long. Germline V CDR1 and CDR2: SGHDN, FVKESK. The CDR3 here is CASSPLREGEPLYGYTF. The CDR3 DNA sequence: TGTGCCAGCAGCCCCCTAAGGGAGGGAGAACCCCTCTATGGCTACACCTTC.

J is TRBJ2-5 and V is TRBV5-6; no clear D gene. V lost 3 bases and J 1 base, leaving 10 bases between the germline ends. The CDR3 has 14 amino acids. The germline V gene has CDR1 SGHDT and CDR2 YYEEEE. CDR3 in DNA: TGTGCCAGCAGCTCCCAGGCCTCCCAAGAGACCCAGTACTTC. Protein: CASSSQASQETQYF.

The chain combines TRBV4-1 with TRBJ1-5; weak D call: TRBD1 (5 bases). This CDR3 is 13 amino acids long. Germline lookup yields CDR1 MGHRA and CDR2 YSYEKL. V shed 0 bases and J shed 5 bases, with 5 bases lying between them. The CDR3 region has the DNA TGCGCCAGCAGCCAAGACAGGGATCAGCCCCAGCATTTT. It is translated as CASSQDRDQPQHF.

This chain connects TRBV10-3 to TRBJ2-6; TRBD1 matches at 8 bases. V lost 5 bases, J lost 3 bases, and 9 bases stayed unmatched. The CDR3 is 17 residues long. Germline assignment: CDR1 ENHRY and CDR2 SYGVKD. The CDR3 reads CAISLVRGLGGANVLTF. CDR3 nucleotide sequence: TGTGCCATCAGTCTGGTCAGGGGGCTGGGTGGGGCCAACGTCCTGACTTTC.

This chain connects TRBV19 to TRBJ2-1, with D possibly TRBD2 on 6 matching bases. Germline assignment: CDR1 LNHDA and CDR2 SQIVND (reference sequence). The CDR3 is made up of 15 amino acids. With 6 bases removed from V and 6 bases from J, the gap between germline ends came to 18 bases. The CDR3 region has the DNA TGTGCCAGTAGGGGGGAGCGGGTAGTTAGCAATGAGCAGTTCTTC. It codes for CASRGERVVSNEQFF.

The CDR3 protein is CANRDRGFLWGYTF. The CDR3 DNA sequence: TGTGCCAACCGGGACAGGGGGTTTCTATGGGGCTACACCTTC. This sequence joins TRBV2 and TRBJ1-2, with 11 bases lining up with TRBD1. V was pared by 10 bases and J by 8 bases, with 12 bases of the junction left unmatched. Germline V gives CDR1 SNHLY, CDR2 FYNNEI. The CDR3 extends over 14 amino acids.

This clone was detected once. This sequence joins TRBV19 and TRBJ2-7, with 9 bases matching TRBD1. The J segment lost 7 bases and the V segment lost 4 bases, leaving 17 bases of the junction unmatched. The germline V gene has CDR1 LNHDA and CDR2 SQIVND (reference sequence). The CDR3 sequence is 17 residues long. The CDR3 sequence is CASSRVPGQGSIGEQYF. The CDR3 DNA follows: TGTGCCAGTAGTAGAGTCCCGGGACAGGGATCCATAGGGGAGCAGTACTTC.

This sequence joins TRBV18 and TRBJ2-2; maybe TRBD1 (6 bases). Germline CDR1 reads KGHSH; CDR2 reads LQKENI. The CDR3 covers 14 residues. V dropped 5 bases and J dropped 4 bases, with 11 bases sitting between them. DNA of the CDR3: TGTGCCAGCTCAGTACAGGGAGTCACCGGGGAGCTGTTTTTT. It specifies CASSVQGVTGELFF.

The CDR3, as DNA: TGCAGCGTTGACACAGGTGAAGCTTTCTTT. The encoded protein is CSVDTGEAFF. The chain recombines TRBV29-1 with TRBJ1-1; TRBD1 is a possible D gene (5 bases). Germline loops: CDR1 SQVTM, CDR2 ANQGSEA. The V end lost 3 bases, the J end lost 7 bases, and 6 bases lay between the germline ends. The CDR3 runs to 10 residues.

The V call is TRBV7-9, the J call TRBJ2-7, with 8 bases identical to TRBD1. V lost 5 bases, J lost 2 bases, and 8 bases stayed unmatched. This CDR3 is built from 15 residues. The V gene's germline CDR1 is SEHNR and CDR2 FQNEAQ (reference sequence). The CDR3, as DNA: TGTGCCAGCAGCGCCGGGACAGGAGCAACCTACGAGCAGTACTTC. Translating gives CASSAGTGATYEQYF.

The chain uses TRBV10-2 and TRBJ1-1; TRBD1 is a possible D gene (6 bases). Germline-derived CDR1 and CDR2 are WSHSY and SAAADI. Trimming shortened V by 5 bases and J by 1 base, and 8 bases separated the two germline ends. CDR3 length equals 13 residues. The CDR3 DNA sequence: TGCGCCAGCAGTACACAGGGGAACACTGAAGCTTTCTTT. It codes for CASSTQGNTEAFF.

The chain combines TRBV30 with TRBJ2-7, with TRBD2 as a possible D gene (7 bases). V lost 0 bases and J lost 5, with 14 bases in between. Germline CDR1 reads GTSNPN; CDR2 reads SVGIG (reference sequence). CDR3 length: 14 residues. CDR3 loop: CAWSVGGGSHEQYF. CDR3 nucleotide sequence: TGTGCCTGGAGTGTAGGGGGGGGGTCACACGAGCAGTACTTC.

This rearrangement joins TRBV5-1 to TRBJ2-3, with unresolved D. Trimming pared 0 bases from V and 6 bases from J, leaving 11 bases between. The CDR3 is 14 residues long. CDR1 is SGHRS and CDR2 is YFSETQ in the germline V gene. Written as DNA, the CDR3 is TGCGCCAGCAGCTTGGACAGAAATTCCGATACGCAGTATTTT. As protein: CASSLDRNSDTQYF.

The V gene is TRBV7-8, the J gene TRBJ2-5; tentative D call: TRBD2 (5 bases). Germline V CDR1 and CDR2: SGHVS, FQNEAQ. This CDR3 region has 13 residues. Trimming cost V 5 bases and J 6 bases, with 13 bases left between them. The CDR3 bases are TGTGCCAGCAGCCCCCGGGAACCCAAGACCCAGTACTTC. Translation: CASSPREPKTQYF. Together with reference TRBV7-8 and TRBJ2-5, the CDR3 gives the full variable domain: GAGVSQSPRYKVAKRGQDVALRCDPISGHVSLFWYQQALGQGPEFLTYFQNEAQLDKSGLPSDRFFAERPEGSVSTLKIQRTQQEDSAVYLCASSPREPKTQYFGPGTRLLVL.

This clone has just one count. The chain recombines TRBV28 with TRBJ2-7; 9 bases line up with TRBD2. V trimming: 5 bases; J trimming: 4 bases; junction bases outside the gene matches: 6. CDR1 and CDR2 from the germline V gene are MDHEN and SYDVKM. This CDR3 contains 14 residues. The CDR3 coding sequence is TGTGCCAGCAGTCGGCCGGGACTAGCTTACGAGCAGTACTTC. Encoded protein: CASSRPGLAYEQYF.

The chain links TRBV7-8 to TRBJ1-1; 7 bases align to TRBD1. The CDR3 spans 14 residues. Losses at the gene ends were 0 bases for V and 7 bases for J; bases not matched to a gene: 5. Germline V gives CDR1 SGHVS, CDR2 FQNEAQ. CDR3 bases: TGTGCCAGCAGCTTAGCGGAGGGGGCGATTGAAGCTTTCTTT. As protein: CASSLAEGAIEAFF.

The chain combines TRBV5-6 with TRBJ1-1; tentative D call: TRBD1 (5 bases). The CDR3 length is 13 residues. The V gene's germline CDR1 is SGHDT and CDR2 YYEEEE. V lost 5 bases, J lost 7 bases, and 15 bases lay in between. As DNA, the CDR3 is TGTGCCAGCAGAGCTACCGACAGACTTGAAGCTTTCTTT. The encoded protein is CASRATDRLEAFF.

In its sample, this clone was seen a few times. This CDR3 is also generated by other DNA sequences in the sample. The chain is built from TRBV18 and TRBJ1-1; perhaps TRBD1 as D (5 bases). Per the germline V gene, CDR1 is KGHSH and CDR2 is LQKENI. There are 13 residues in the CDR3. V was pared by 3 bases and J by 1 base, with 6 bases between. CDR3 nucleotide sequence: TGTGCCAGCTCACCGCAGGGGAACACTGAAGCTTTCTTT. Amino acid sequence: CASSPQGNTEAFF. Supplemented by reference TRBV18 and TRBJ1-1, the full variable domain reads NAGVMQNPRHLVRRRGQEARLRCSPMKGHSHVYWYRQLPEEGLKFMVYLQKENIIDESGMPKERFSAEFPKEGPSILRIQQVVRGDSAAYFCASSPQGNTEAFFGQGTRLTVV.

The chain recombines TRBV28 with TRBJ1-4; D gene uncertain. Trimming took 3 bases from V and 3 from J, leaving 11 bases between them. Germline V lookup: CDR1 MDHEN, CDR2 SYDVKM. The CDR3 sequence is 15 residues long. The CDR3 spells CASSFPGSANEKLFF. The DNA for the CDR3 is TGTGCCAGCAGTTTCCCGGGGTCCGCTAATGAAAAACTGTTTTTT.

This clone has a handful of counts. This chain connects TRBV7-9 to TRBJ1-2; 7 bases fit TRBD1. Germline loops: CDR1 SEHNR, CDR2 FQNEAQ (reference sequence). The ends lost 4 bases at V and 2 bases at J; junction bases unmatched: 13. This CDR3 has 17 amino acids. The CDR3 reads CASSSHRQGFGNYGYTF. In DNA, the CDR3 is TGTGCCAGCAGCTCCCACCGACAGGGTTTCGGGAACTATGGCTACACCTTC.

The chain combines TRBV2 with TRBJ1-4; D might be TRBD1 (5 bases). Germline V gene sequence: CDR1 SNHLY, CDR2 FYNNEI. V shed 4 bases and J shed 0 bases, with 9 bases lying between them. The CDR3 is 15 residues long. As DNA, the CDR3 is TGTGCCAGCAGTGGCACAGGTGCAACTAATGAAAAACTGTTTTTT. Its translation: CASSGTGATNEKLFF.

The rearrangement uses TRBV10-1 and TRBJ2-1; 11 nucleotides align to TRBD2. Germline V CDR1 and CDR2: WNHNN, SYGVQD (reference sequence). J gave up 7 bases and V 4 bases, and 3 bases lay outside the gene matches. There are 14 residues in the CDR3. The DNA for the CDR3 is TGCGCCAGCAGTGCCGGGACTAGCGGTAATGAGCAGTTCTTC. It translates to CASSAGTSGNEQFF.

V usage is TRBV30 and J usage is TRBJ1-6; 10 positions agree with TRBD1. This CDR3 comprises 16 residues. The germline gives CDR1 GTSNPN, CDR2 SVGIG (reference sequence). The V segment lost 2 bases and the J segment 9 bases; nucleotides outside the gene matches: 10. The CDR3 here is CAWSTGTGVLSSPLHF. The DNA of the CDR3 is TGTGCCTGGAGTACCGGGACAGGGGTTCTAAGTTCACCCCTCCACTTT.

V and J are TRBV15 and TRBJ1-4; TRBD1 matches 9 bases. Germline V gene lookup returns CDR1 LNHNV and CDR2 YYDKDF (reference sequence). The length of the CDR3 is 14 residues. The J segment lost 5 bases and the V segment lost 5 bases, leaving 3 bases of the junction unmatched. The CDR3 bases are TGTGCCACCAGCGGCGGGACAGGGAATGAAAAACTGTTTTTT. This gives the protein CATSGGTGNEKLFF.